The text below deals with one T cell receptor (beta chain). Its antigen remains undetermined. No much larger clonotype is one base removed from it; base qualities were not supplied. The sample's time point label is to be understood as: cycle 1 day 1 (C1D1), immediately before nivolumab initiation. Relapse after autologous stem cell transplantation had occurred in all trial patients, and cohorts A, B and C were distinguished by prior brentuximab vedotin exposure. The trial cohort comprised roughly 50 patients with relapsed/refractory classical Hodgkin lymphoma whose best overall responses were complete response, partial response or progressive disease. Single-agent nivolumab was administered to trial patients in the multi-cohort phase II CheckMate 205 trial. An independent review committee assessed best overall response by applying the 2007 International Working Group response criteria. Trial PBMCs were collected immediately before nivolumab initiation (C1D1) and during therapy at cycle 2 day 1 and cycle 4 day 1. After peripheral blood was drawn into 8 mL Vacutainer Cell Preparation Tubes, PBMCs were isolated by centrifugation and then cryopreserved.

V loses 6 bases, J loses 8 bases, and the germline ends lie 17 bases apart. The CDR3 sequence holds 14 residues, the cysteine and phenylalanine included. The sequence is cut down to CDR3 DNA, 42 bases in frame from base 1. The germline V gene (reference sequence) supplies CDR1 SEHNR and CDR2 FQNEAQ. These data are taken from a study of PD-1 blockade in classical Hodgkin lymphoma (dated by TCRdb to between 2020 and 2021). At the level of the whole study: Nivolumab dosing was 3 mg/kg intravenously every 2 weeks, continuing until either disease progression or unacceptable toxicity. The study used TCR beta sequencing and CyTOF to define a peripheral blood immune signature of response to PD-1 blockade in classical Hodgkin lymphoma. What the work shows at the level of the full study, not this receptor alone: Trial patients achieving complete response had baseline diversity similar to newly diagnosed patients, whereas partial responders and progressors had significantly lower diversity. CD4+ but not CD8+ TCR diversity rose significantly by C4D1 (p=0.0027 vs p=0.16), most apparent in complete responders (p=0.02). The study covered only a single clinical trial cohort, and the causes of the repertoire differences, possibly disease activity or prior therapy, were still not defined. Diversity was lower in patients who began nivolumab less than 1 year after ASCT, so these patients were left out of later analyses to avoid confounding by immune reconstitution. Baseline TCR diversity was reported to be lower in newly diagnosed patients than in healthy donors and to be lower still in relapsed/refractory patients.

The Qiagen DNeasy kit was used to extract genomic DNA both from unsorted PBMCs and from the negatively selected CD4+ and CD8+ fractions. TCR beta CDR3 regions were subjected to amplification by immunoSEQ multiplex PCR with primers that anneal to V and J segments. A synthetic immune receptor repertoire was used to minimize amplification bias, and remaining bias was computationally removed after sequencing. The published analysis was carried out like this. Repertoire diversity was quantified as the Shannon entropy index using custom Python scripts. Unsorted, CD4+ and CD8+ repertoires were examined separately, except in combined analyses, for which CD4+ and CD8+ sequences were merged in silico. A clone counted as expanded when the clone's frequency after treatment rose at least 2-fold relative to C1D1, and clones undetected at baseline were given a pseudocount of 0.5. Clones with 0 or 1 copy at C1D1 were defined as singleton clones, while clones with 2 or more copies were defined as non-singleton clones. Clones expanded in unsorted samples were annotated as CD4+, CD8+ or unknown by matching protein sequences in sorted samples from the same patient. Diversity changes from C1D1 to C4D1 were tested in paired samples using Wilcoxon tests. Entries here come from immuneACCESS through TCRdb and include only in-frame sequences with V and J called. Some clones fail to appear in such tables; in the studies checked, an unresolved V gene covers under half of the shortfall, and the cause of the remainder is unknown. From that table come the V and J calls and clone size; the DNA was used to work out D and trimming. This sample is represented by 11,000 to 15,000 clones; 83% of them were singletons. The top ten hold around 20% of the sample.

The chain employs TRBV7-9 and TRBJ2-1; the D gene is perhaps TRBD1, on 5 matching bases. Sequenced material: peripheral blood mononuclear cells (PBMCs), taken at baseline. The receptor's source is a human donor with classical Hodgkin lymphoma. The DNA reads TGTGCCAGCAGAGAGGACATCGGCGGCTATGAGCAGTTCTTC. Its protein is CASREDIGGYEQFF.